This T cell receptor (beta chain) is drawn from a study of identifying expanded T cells in peripheral blood. Findings and limits, study-wide: Clone count variance between roughly two-week samples rose with total template count. Over about two and four weeks, about 16.4 and 19 clones changed, versus 1.2 between replicates.

A word on this clone: Its target is not known.

Collection occurred without any documented infections or immune events in donors. The method was immunoSEQ multiplex PCR; TCRdb's version includes in-frame clones alone and lacks a portion of them. The sample shows 75,000 to 95,000 clones, around 90% of them seen only once. Germline values: CDR1 KGHSH, CDR2 LQKENI. The CDR3 length is 13 residues. The V end lost 3 bases, the J end lost 4 bases, and 10 bases lay between the germline ends. The receptor was isolated from a person between 18 and 70 years old in good health. Sequenced input: blood. This rearrangement joins TRBV18 to TRBJ2-7; D may be TRBD1 or TRBD2 (5 bases each). The CDR3 DNA sequence: TGTGCCAGCTCACCCTCGGGACGGTACGAGCAGTACTTC. Its protein product is CASSPSGRYEQYF. The complete variable domain, with remaining parts taken from reference TRBV18 and TRBJ2-7, reads NAGVMQNPRHLVRRRGQEARLRCSPMKGHSHVYWYRQLPEEGLKFMVYLQKENIIDESGMPKERFSAEFPKEGPSILRIQQVVRGDSAAYFCASSPSGRYEQYFGPGTRLTVT.